This entry features one TCR beta chain sequence. Its antigen remains unknown. The germline gene is not matched at one end of the junction; a read error may be the cause. No fewer than 6 micrograms of total RNA were isolated from every sample. It was with a sample-barcoded 5' primer and a J-beta primer mix that a second PCR of about 6 to 12 cycles was run. MiXCR, applied by TCRdb to the 5' RACE reads, yields one record per CDR3 protein. The repertoire has roughly 1.5 million distinct CDR3 sequences, around 40% of them found once; the top ten carry about 3.8%. CDR3 size: 13 residues. The V gene's germline CDR1 is SGHTA and CDR2 FQGNSA. This specimen belongs to a study of blood T cells in healthy people across ages. Findings of the study overall: While age rose, TCR beta diversity per million T cells dropped in a roughly linear way. Estimates drawn from one million T cells were deemed to understate diversity. Researchers said unsorted PBMCs prevented a conclusive naive versus antigen-experienced comparison.

This clonotype was obtained from a woman aged 18-30 years in good health. Input material: blood. This chain uses TRBV7-2 with TRBJ1-2, with no clear D. The DNA of the CDR3 is TGTGCCAGCAGCGTAGCTAGGGTAGACGGCTACACCTTC. It translates to CASSVARVDGYTF.